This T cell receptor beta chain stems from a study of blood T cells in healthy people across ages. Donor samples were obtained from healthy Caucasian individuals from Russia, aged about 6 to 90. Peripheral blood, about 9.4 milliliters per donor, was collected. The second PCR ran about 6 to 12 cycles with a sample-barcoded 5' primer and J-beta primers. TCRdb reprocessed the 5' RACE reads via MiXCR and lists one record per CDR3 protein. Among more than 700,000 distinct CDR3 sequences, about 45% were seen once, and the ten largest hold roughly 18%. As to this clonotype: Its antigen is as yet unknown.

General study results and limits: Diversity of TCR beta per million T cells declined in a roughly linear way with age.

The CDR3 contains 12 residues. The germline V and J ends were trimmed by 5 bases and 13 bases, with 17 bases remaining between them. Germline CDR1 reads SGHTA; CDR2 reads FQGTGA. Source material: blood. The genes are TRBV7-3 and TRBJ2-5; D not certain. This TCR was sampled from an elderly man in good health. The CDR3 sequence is CASSAAHGVMYF. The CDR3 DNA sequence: TGTGCCAGCAGCGCGGCCCATGGGGTGATGTACTTC. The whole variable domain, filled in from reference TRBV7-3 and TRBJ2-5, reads GAGVSQTPSNKVTEKGKYVELRCDPISGHTALYWYRQSLGQGPEFLIYFQGTGAADDSGLPNDRFFAVRPEGSVSTLKIQRTERGDSAVYLCASSAAHGVMYFGPGTRLLVL.